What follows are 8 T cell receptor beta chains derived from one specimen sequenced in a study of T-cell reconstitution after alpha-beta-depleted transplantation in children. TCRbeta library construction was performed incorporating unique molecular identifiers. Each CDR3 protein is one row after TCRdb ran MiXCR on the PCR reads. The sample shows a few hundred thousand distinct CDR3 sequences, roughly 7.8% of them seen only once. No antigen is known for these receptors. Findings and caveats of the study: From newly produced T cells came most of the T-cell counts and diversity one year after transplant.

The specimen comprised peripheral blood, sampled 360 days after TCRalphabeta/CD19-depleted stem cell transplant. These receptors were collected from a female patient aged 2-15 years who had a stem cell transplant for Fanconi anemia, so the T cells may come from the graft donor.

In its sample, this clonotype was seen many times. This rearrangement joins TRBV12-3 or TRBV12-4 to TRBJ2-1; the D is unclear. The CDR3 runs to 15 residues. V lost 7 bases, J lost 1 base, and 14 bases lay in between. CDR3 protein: CASIDVRRSYNEQFF. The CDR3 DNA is TGTGCCAGCATCGACGTCCGTCGGTCCTACAATGAGCAGTTCTTC.

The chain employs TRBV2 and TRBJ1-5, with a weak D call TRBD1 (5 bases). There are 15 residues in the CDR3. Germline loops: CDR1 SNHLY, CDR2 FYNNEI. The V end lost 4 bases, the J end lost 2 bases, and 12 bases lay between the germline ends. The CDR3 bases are TGTGCCAGCAGTGGGGGGGGAAGGGGCAATCAGCCCCAGCATTTT. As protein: CASSGGGRGNQPQHF.

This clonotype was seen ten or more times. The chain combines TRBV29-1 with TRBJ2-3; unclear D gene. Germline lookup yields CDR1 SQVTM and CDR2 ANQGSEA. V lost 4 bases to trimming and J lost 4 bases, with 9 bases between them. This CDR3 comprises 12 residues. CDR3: CSVVGSPDTQYF. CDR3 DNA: TGCAGCGTTGTCGGTAGCCCAGATACGCAGTATTTT.

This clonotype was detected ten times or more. Here the CDR3 reads CASSEGAPDTQYF. Here the CDR3 DNA reads TGTGCCAGCAGCGAAGGGGCGCCAGATACGCAGTATTTT. The gene calls are TRBV9 and TRBJ2-3, with D possibly matching TRBD1 (5 bases). The V and J ends lost 3 bases and 4 bases respectively, with 9 bases between them. This CDR3 is built from 13 residues. From germline, CDR1 is SGDLS and CDR2 YYNGEE.

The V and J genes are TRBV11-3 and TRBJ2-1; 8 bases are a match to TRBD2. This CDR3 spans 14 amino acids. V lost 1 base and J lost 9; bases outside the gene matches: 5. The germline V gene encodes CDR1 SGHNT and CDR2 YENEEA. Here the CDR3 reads CASSLGAGGSEQFF. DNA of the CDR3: TGTGCCAGCAGCTTAGGGGCGGGGGGTAGTGAGCAGTTCTTC.

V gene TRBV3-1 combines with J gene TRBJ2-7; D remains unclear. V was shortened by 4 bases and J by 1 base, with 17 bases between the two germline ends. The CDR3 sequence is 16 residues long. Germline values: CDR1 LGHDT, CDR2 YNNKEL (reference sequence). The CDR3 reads CASSPQRITPSYEQYF. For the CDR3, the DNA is TGTGCCAGCAGCCCCCAGAGGATCACTCCTTCCTACGAGCAGTACTTC.

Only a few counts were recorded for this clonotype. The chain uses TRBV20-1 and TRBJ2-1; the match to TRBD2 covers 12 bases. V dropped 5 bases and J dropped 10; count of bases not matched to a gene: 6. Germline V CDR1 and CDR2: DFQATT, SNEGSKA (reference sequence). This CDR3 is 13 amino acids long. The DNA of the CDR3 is TGCAGTGCTCAGACTAGCGGGGGTGTCGAGCAGTTCTTC. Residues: CSAQTSGGVEQFF.

CDR3 amino acids: CASSQGQGSLSLETQYF. The CDR3 DNA is TGTGCCAGCAGCCAAGGACAGGGTTCGCTAAGCTTGGAGACCCAGTACTTC. This rearrangement joins TRBV4-2 to TRBJ2-5; 7 nucleotides align to TRBD1. CDR3 length equals 17 residues. Per germline, CDR1 LGHNA and CDR2 YNFKEQ. With 1 base clipped from V and 5 bases from J, the junction kept 13 bases outside the gene matches.